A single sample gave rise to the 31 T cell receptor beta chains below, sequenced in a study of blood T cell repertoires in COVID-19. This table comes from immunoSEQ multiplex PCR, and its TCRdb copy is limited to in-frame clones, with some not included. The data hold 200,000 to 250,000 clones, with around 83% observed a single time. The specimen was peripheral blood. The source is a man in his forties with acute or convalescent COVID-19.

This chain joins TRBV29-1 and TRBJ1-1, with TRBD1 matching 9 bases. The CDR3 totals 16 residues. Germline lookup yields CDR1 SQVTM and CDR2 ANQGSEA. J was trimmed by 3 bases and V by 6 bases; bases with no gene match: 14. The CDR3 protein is CSVGTGIGGRDTEAFF. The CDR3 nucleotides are TGCAGCGTCGGGACAGGGATCGGGGGTAGAGACACTGAAGCTTTCTTT.

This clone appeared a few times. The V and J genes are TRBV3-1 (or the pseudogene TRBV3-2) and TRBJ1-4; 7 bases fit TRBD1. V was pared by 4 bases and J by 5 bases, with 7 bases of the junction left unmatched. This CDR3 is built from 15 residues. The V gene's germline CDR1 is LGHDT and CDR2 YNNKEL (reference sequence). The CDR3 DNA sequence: TGTGCCAGCAGCCGATGGGACAGAAAGAATGAAAAACTGTTTTTT. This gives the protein CASSRWDRKNEKLFF.

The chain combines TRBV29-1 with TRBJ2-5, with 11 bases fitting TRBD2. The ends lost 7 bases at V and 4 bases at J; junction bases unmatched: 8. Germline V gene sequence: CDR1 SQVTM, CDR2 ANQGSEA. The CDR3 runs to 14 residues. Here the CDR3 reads CSALSGGARETQYF. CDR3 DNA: TGCAGCGCGCTTAGCGGGGGGGCCCGAGAGACCCAGTACTTC.

The CDR3 sequence: CASSLEDTGVGTDTQYF. CDR3 nucleotides: TGTGCCAGCAGCTTAGAAGACACAGGGGTAGGGACAGATACGCAGTATTTT. The V and J genes are TRBV7-2 and TRBJ2-3, with 7 bases that match TRBD1. Germline CDR1 SGHTA, CDR2 FQGNSA. J was trimmed by 3 bases and V by 1 base; bases with no gene match: 10. The CDR3 contains 17 residues.

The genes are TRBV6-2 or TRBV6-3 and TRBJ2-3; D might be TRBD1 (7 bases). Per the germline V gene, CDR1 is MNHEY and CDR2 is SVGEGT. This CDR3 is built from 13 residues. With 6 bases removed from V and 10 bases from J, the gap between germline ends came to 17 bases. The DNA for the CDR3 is TGTGCCAGCAGCTATGACAGGGACTTTTCGCAGTATTTT. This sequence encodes CASSYDRDFSQYF.

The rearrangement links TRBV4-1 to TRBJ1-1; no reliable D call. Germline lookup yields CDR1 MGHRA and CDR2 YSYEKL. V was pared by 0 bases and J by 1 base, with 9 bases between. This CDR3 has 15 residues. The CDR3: CASSQEEVRNTEAFF. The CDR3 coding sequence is TGCGCCAGCAGCCAAGAGGAGGTCCGGAACACTGAAGCTTTCTTT.

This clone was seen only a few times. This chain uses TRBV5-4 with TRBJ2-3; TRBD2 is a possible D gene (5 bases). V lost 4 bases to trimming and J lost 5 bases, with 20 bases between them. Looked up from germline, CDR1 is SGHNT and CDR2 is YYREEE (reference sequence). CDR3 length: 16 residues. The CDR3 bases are TGTGCCAGCAGCGCGAGGAGCGGTCCGCCCGGAGATACGCAGTATTTT. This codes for CASSARSGPPGDTQYF.

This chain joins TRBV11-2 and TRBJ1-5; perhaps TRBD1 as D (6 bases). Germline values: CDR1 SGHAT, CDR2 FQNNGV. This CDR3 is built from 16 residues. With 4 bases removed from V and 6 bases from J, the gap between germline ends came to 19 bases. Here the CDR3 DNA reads TGTGCCAGCAGCTCCTCCGGGACAAGCTATGGTCAGCCCCAGCATTTT. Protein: CASSSSGTSYGQPQHF.

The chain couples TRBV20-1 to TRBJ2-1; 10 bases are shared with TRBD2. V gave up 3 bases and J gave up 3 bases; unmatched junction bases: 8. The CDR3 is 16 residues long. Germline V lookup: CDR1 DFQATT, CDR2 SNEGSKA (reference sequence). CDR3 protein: CSASSLAGANYNEQFF. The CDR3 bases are TGCAGTGCTAGTAGTCTAGCGGGGGCGAACTACAATGAGCAGTTCTTC.

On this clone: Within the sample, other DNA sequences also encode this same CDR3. DNA for the CDR3: TGTGCCAGCAGCTTGGAGAGGGGAGGAGATACGCAGTATTTT. Translated: CASSLERGGDTQYF. The V call is TRBV5-4, the J call TRBJ2-3, with D perhaps matching TRBD2 (6 bases). The CDR3 has 14 amino acids. Germline V gene sequence: CDR1 SGHNT, CDR2 YYREEE (reference sequence). Trimming pared 0 bases from V and 5 bases from J, leaving 10 bases between.

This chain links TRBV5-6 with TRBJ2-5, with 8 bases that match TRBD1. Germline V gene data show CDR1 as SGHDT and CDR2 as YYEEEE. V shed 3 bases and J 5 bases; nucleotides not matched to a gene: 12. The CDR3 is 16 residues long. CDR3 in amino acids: CASSWGDPGGRETQYF. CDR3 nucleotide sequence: TGTGCCAGCAGCTGGGGGGATCCAGGGGGCCGGGAGACCCAGTACTTC.

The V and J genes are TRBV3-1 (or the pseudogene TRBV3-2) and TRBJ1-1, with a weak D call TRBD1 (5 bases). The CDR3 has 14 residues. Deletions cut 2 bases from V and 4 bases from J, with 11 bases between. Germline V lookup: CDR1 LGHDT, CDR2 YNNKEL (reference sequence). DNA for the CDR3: TGTGCCAGCAGCCAATCCCGGGGGAGCACTGAAGCTTTCTTT. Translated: CASSQSRGSTEAFF.

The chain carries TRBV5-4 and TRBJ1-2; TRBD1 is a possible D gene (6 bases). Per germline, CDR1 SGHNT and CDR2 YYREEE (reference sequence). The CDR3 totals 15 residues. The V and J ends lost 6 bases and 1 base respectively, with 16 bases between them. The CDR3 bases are TGTGCCAGCACCCGCGGGGGCAGGGATAACTATGGCTACACCTTC. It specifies CASTRGGRDNYGYTF.

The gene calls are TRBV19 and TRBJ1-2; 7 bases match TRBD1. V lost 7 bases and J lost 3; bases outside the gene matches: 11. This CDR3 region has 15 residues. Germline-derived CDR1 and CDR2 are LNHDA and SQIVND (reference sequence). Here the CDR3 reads CASTKTQGTDYGYTF. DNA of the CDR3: TGTGCCAGTACTAAAACACAGGGGACTGACTATGGCTACACCTTC.

CDR3 bases: TGCAGTGCTAGTCAGAAGAACACTGAAGCTTTCTTT. Translating it yields CSASQKNTEAFF. The chain has TRBV20-1 and TRBJ1-1; no clear D. The germline V and J ends were trimmed by 3 bases and 1 base, with 6 bases remaining between them. This CDR3 is built from 12 residues. CDR1 and CDR2 from the germline V gene are DFQATT and SNEGSKA (reference sequence).

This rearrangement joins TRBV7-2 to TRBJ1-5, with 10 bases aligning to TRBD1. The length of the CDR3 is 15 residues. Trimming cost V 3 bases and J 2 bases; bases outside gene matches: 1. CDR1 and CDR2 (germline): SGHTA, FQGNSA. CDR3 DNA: TGTGCCAGCAGCTTCGGGACAGGGGGCAATCAGCCCCAGCATTTT. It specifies CASSFGTGGNQPQHF.

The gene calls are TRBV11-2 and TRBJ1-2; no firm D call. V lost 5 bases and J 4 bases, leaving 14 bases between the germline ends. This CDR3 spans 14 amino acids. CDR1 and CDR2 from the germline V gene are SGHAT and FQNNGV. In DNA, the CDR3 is TGTGCCAGCAGCCCCAACTGGAGAACCTATGGCTACACCTTC. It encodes CASSPNWRTYGYTF. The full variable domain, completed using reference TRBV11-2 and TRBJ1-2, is EAGVAQSPRYKIIEKRQSVAFWCNPISGHATLYWYQQILGQGPKLLIQFQNNGVVDDSQLPKDRFSAERLKGVDSTLKIQPAKLEDSAVYLCASSPNWRTYGYTFGSGTRLTVV.

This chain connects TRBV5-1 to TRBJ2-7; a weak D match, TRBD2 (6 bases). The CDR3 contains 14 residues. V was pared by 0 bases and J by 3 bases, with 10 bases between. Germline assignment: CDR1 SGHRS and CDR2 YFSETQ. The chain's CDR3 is CASSLGGTIYEQYF. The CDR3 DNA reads TGCGCCAGCAGCTTGGGCGGGACCATCTACGAGCAGTACTTC.

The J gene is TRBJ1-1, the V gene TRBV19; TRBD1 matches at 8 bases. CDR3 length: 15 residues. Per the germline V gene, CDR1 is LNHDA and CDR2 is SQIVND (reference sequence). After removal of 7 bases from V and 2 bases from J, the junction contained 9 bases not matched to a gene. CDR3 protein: CASTSVTGGNTEAFF. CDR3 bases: TGTGCCAGTACCAGCGTCACAGGGGGTAACACTGAAGCTTTCTTT.

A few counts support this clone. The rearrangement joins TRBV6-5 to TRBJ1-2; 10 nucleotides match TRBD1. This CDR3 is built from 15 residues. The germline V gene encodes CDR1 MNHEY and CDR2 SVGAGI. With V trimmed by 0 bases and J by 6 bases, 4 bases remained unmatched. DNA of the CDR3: TGTGCCAGCAGTTACTCACGACAGGGGGCAAATGGCTACACCTTC. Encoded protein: CASSYSRQGANGYTF.

CDR3: CAISELQGYSNQPQHF. CDR3 sequence (DNA): TGTGCCATCAGTGAGTTACAGGGGTATAGCAATCAGCCCCAGCATTTT. The chain combines TRBV10-3 with TRBJ1-5; 7 positions agree with TRBD1. V trimming: 1 base; J trimming: 0 bases; junction bases outside the gene matches: 3. Germline V gene sequence: CDR1 ENHRY, CDR2 SYGVKD. The CDR3 length is 16 residues.

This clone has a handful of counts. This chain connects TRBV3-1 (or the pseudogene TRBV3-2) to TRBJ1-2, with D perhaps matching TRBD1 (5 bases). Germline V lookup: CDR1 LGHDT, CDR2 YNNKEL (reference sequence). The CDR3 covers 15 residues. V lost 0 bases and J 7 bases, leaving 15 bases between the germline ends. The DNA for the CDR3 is TGTGCCAGCAGCCAAGACGGGGGGTCTACGGGTGGCTACACCTTC. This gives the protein CASSQDGGSTGGYTF.

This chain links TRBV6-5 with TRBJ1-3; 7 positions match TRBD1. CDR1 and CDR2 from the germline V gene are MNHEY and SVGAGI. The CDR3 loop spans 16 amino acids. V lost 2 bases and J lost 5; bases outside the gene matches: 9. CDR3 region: CASSYTTGAGRNTIYF. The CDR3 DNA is TGTGCCAGCAGTTACACTACAGGGGCAGGCAGAAACACCATATATTTT.

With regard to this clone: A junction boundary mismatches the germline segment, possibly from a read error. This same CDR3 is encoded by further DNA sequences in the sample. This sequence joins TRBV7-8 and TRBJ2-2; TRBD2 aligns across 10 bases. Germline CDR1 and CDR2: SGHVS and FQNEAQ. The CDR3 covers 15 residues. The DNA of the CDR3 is TGTGCCAGCAGCCTAGCGGGGGCCAACACCGGGGAGCTGTTTTTT. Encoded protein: CASSLAGANTGELFF.

DNA of the CDR3: TGTGCCTCCAAAAACTATGGCTACACCTTC. Its protein product is CASKNYGYTF. V gene TRBV30 combines with J gene TRBJ1-2; D remains unclear. V lost 7 bases to trimming and J lost 2 bases, with 5 bases between them. The CDR3 consists of 10 residues. Germline CDR1 reads GTSNPN; CDR2 reads SVGIG (reference sequence).

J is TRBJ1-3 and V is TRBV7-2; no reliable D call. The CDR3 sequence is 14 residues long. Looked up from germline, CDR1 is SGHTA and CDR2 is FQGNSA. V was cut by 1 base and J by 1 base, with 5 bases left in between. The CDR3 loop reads CASSLVLSGNTIYF. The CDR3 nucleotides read TGTGCCAGCAGCTTAGTTCTTTCTGGAAACACCATATATTTT.

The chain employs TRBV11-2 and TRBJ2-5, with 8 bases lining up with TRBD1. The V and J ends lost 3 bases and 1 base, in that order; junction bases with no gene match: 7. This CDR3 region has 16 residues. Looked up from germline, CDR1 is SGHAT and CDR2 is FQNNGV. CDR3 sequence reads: CASSLGTGLLQETQYF. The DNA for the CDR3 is TGTGCCAGCAGCTTGGGGACAGGTCTTCTCCAAGAGACCCAGTACTTC.

Written as DNA, the CDR3 is TGTGCCAGCAGGCCTAGGACAGATAATGAAAAACTGTTTTTT. Translating it yields CASRPRTDNEKLFF. The chain has TRBV28 and TRBJ1-4; TRBD1 might be the D (6 bases). CDR1 is MDHEN and CDR2 is SYDVKM in the germline V gene. Trimming shortened V by 6 bases and J by 4 bases, and 12 bases separated the two germline ends. This CDR3 is built from 14 residues.

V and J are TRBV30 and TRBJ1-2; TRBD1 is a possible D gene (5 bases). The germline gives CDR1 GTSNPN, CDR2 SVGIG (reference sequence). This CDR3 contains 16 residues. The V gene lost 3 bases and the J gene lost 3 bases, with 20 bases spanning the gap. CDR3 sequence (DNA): TGTGCCTGGAGCGCCCGCCCGATGAGCAGGGACTATGGCTACACCTTC. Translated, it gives CAWSARPMSRDYGYTF.

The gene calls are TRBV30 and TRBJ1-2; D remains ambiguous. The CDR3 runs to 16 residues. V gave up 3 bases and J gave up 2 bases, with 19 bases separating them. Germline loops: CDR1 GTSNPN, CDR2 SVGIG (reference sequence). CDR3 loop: CAWSGNQDRGNYGYTF. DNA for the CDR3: TGTGCCTGGAGCGGGAACCAGGATCGAGGAAACTATGGCTACACCTTC.

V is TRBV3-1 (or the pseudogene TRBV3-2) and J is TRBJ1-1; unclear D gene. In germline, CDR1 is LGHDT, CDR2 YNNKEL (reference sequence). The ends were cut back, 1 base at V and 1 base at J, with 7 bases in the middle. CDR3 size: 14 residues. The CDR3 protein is CASSQGTWNTEAFF. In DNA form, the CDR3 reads TGTGCCAGCAGCCAAGGGACTTGGAACACTGAAGCTTTCTTT.